This TCR beta chain is from a study of blood T cells in healthy people across ages. A J-beta primer mix and a sample-barcoded 5' primer were used in a second PCR of about 7 to 12 cycles. One entry per CDR3 protein, called by TCRdb with MiXCR from the 5' RACE reads. The sample has about 940,000 distinct CDR3 sequences, roughly 52% seen once; the top ten hold 10% to 15%. CDR3 size: 14 residues. The germline gives CDR1 LGHDT, CDR2 YNNKEL (reference sequence). Notes on this clonotype: A much larger clone differs by one base, so this may be a read error.

The V and J genes are TRBV3-1 and TRBJ2-1; either TRBD1 or TRBD2 may fit D (5 bases each). This clonotype was sampled from a man between 25 and 39 years old in good health. Sequencing was carried out using blood. CDR3 nucleotide sequence: TGTGCCTGCAGCCAAGGGACCCTCGGCAATGAGCAGTTCTTC. It encodes CACSQGTLGNEQFF.